This T cell receptor (beta chain) appears in the sequencing data of a study of OX40 agonist ivuxolimab in advanced cancers. The CDR3 has 13 residues. Germline CDR1 reads SGHDT; CDR2 reads YYEEEE. Trimming took 4 bases from V and 9 from J, leaving 14 bases between them. Here immunoSEQ multiplex PCR was the method, and the copy in TCRdb shows in-frame clones only, minus some. This sample has 60,000 to 85,000 clones, with 90% found just once. Sequencing used CD4+ or CD8+ T cells sorted from blood, obtained in a trial of the OX40 agonist ivuxolimab. The chain joins TRBV5-6 to TRBJ2-1; no firm D call. The source of this sequence is an adult with an advanced solid tumor such as melanoma, head and neck, liver or kidney cancer. In DNA, the CDR3 is TGTGCCAGCAGCATTGTAGGTTCGCGTGAGCAGTTCTTC. It specifies CASSIVGSREQFF.